The rows below give T cell receptor beta chains drawn from one sample of a study of human T cells and chemical hapten exposure. TCRdb itself ran the RACE reads through MiXCR, one entry per CDR3 protein. The data contain approximately 400,000 distinct CDR3 sequences, around 4.8% of them singletons. The material was whole blood, obtained in connection with sensitization to the hapten diphenylcyclopropenone (DPC). These receptors originate from a woman between 50 and 59 years old with alopecia areata. Some clones in this sample may be carry-over from other donors' samples. The CDR3 runs from the conserved cysteine through the conserved F or W. The order of the fields is clone size, J gene, D gene, V gene, CDR3 protein, CDR3 DNA. A D gene is named only where the DNA matches it firmly. The size entry is marked missing in some rows and otherwise reads once, few, many or a size class.

. TRBJ2-5 TRBD2 TRBV9 CASSVAGGEGETQYF TGTGCCAGCAGCGTAGCTGGAGGGGAGGGGGAGACCCAGTACTTC
many TRBJ2-5 . TRBV7-2 CASSSGLKTQYF TGTGCCAGCAGCTCAGGGCTGAAGACCCAGTACTTC
few TRBJ1-5 . TRBV2 CASSDNSNQPQHF TGTGCCAGCAGTGATAATAGCAATCAGCCCCAGCATTTT
many TRBJ2-7 . TRBV3-1 CASSQSRDRSYEQYF TGTGCCAGCAGCCAGTCCCGGGACCGCTCCTACGAGCAGTACTTC
many TRBJ1-5 . TRBV12-3/TRBV12-4 CASSLGLNSNQPQHF TGTGCCAGCAGTTTAGGCCTGAACAGCAATCAGCCCCAGCATTTT
many TRBJ2-1 TRBD2 TRBV7-2 CASSLGTSGNNEQFF TGTGCCAGCAGCTTAGGAACTAGCGGAAACAATGAGCAGTTCTTC
many TRBJ2-3 . TRBV7-2 CASSLGYSRTDTQYF TGTGCCAGCAGCTTAGGCTACTCTCGCACAGATACGCAGTATTTT
many TRBJ2-7 . TRBV28 CASSLGGNDEQYF TGTGCCAGCAGTTTAGGAGGGAATGACGAGCAGTACTTC
many TRBJ1-4 . TRBV3-1 CASSQGGREKLFF TGTGCCAGCAGCCAAGGGGGTCGTGAAAAACTGTTTTTT
. TRBJ2-5 TRBD2 TRBV11-3 CASSSGTSGGPQETQYF TGTGCCAGCAGCTCCGGGACTAGCGGGGGGCCGCAAGAGACCCAGTACTTC
many TRBJ1-2 . TRBV14 CASSQDLTYTF TGTGCCAGCAGCCAAGATTTGACATACACCTTC
many TRBJ2-3 . TRBV24-1 CATSDHAATDTQYF TGTGCCACCAGTGACCATGCAGCCACAGATACGCAGTATTTT
many TRBJ1-2 . TRBV28 CASGSFRGAGYGYTF TGTGCCAGCGGTTCATTTCGCGGGGCAGGCTATGGCTACACCTTC
many TRBJ1-2 . TRBV12-3/TRBV12-4 CASSLGENYGYTF TGTGCCAGCAGTTTAGGTGAAAACTATGGCTACACCTTC
. TRBJ1-5 . TRBV5-4 CASSSSPTVSNQPQHF TGTGCCAGCAGCTCCTCCCCGACTGTTAGCAATCAGCCCCAGCATTTT
few TRBJ2-1 . TRBV14 CASSQVRASDEQFF TGTGCCAGCAGCCAAGTGCGGGCTAGTGATGAGCAGTTCTTC
many TRBJ1-2 . TRBV12-3/TRBV12-4 CASTGTHYGYTF TGTGCCAGCACCGGGACTCACTATGGCTACACCTTC
many TRBJ1-5 TRBD1 TRBV4-1 CASSFRQGEVQPQHF TGCGCCAGCAGCTTCCGACAGGGAGAGGTTCAGCCCCAGCATTTT
few TRBJ1-1 . TRBV3-1 CASSSGEATEAFF TGTGCCAGCAGCTCCGGGGAGGCTACTGAAGCTTTCTTT
many TRBJ1-2 TRBD1 TRBV5-4 CASSFDRGRLYGYTF TGTGCCAGCAGCTTCGACAGGGGGAGGCTATATGGCTACACCTTC
many TRBJ2-5 TRBD1 TRBV6-6 CASSRQGAAQYF TGTGCCAGCAGTCGACAGGGGGCCGCCCAGTACTTC
. TRBJ1-3 . TRBV5-4 CASSVQGNTIYF TGTGCCAGCAGCGTACAGGGAAACACCATATATTTT
many TRBJ1-4 . TRBV6-6 CASSYSGVRGEKLFF TGTGCCAGCAGTTACTCCGGGGTTCGAGGGGAAAAACTGTTTTTT
many TRBJ1-5 TRBD1 TRBV12-3/TRBV12-4 CASSFRTGAGNQPQHF TGTGCCAGCAGTTTTCGGACAGGGGCCGGCAATCAGCCCCAGCATTTT
. TRBJ1-1 . TRBV29-1 CSVLRVTEAFF TGCAGCGTCTTAAGGGTCACTGAAGCTTTCTTT
many TRBJ1-3 . TRBV6-1 CASSEARSGNTIYF TGTGCCAGCAGTGAAGCCAGATCTGGAAACACCATATATTTT
many TRBJ1-2 TRBD1 TRBV6-5 CASSYRTGKKAYGYTF TGTGCCAGCAGTTACCGGACAGGGAAAAAGGCCTATGGCTACACCTTC
. TRBJ2-1 TRBD2 TRBV7-9 CASSLGTRTSGSVNEQFF TGTGCCAGCAGCTTAGGGACGAGGACTAGCGGGAGCGTGAATGAGCAGTTCTTC
few TRBJ1-2 . TRBV12-3/TRBV12-4 CASTSHGGLYGYTF TGTGCCAGCACCTCCCACGGGGGGCTCTATGGCTACACCTTC
many TRBJ2-1 . TRBV4-1 CASSTQAGIYNEQFF TGCGCCAGCAGTACGCAGGCGGGGATTTACAATGAGCAGTTCTTC
many TRBJ2-1 TRBD2 TRBV3-1 CASSPSSGANYNEQFF TGTGCCAGCAGCCCATCTAGCGGGGCAAACTACAATGAGCAGTTCTTC
many TRBJ2-4 TRBD2 TRBV29-1 CSAGGGEAKNIQYF TGCAGCGCGGGCGGGGGGGAGGCCAAAAACATTCAGTACTTC
many TRBJ2-1 . TRBV10-3 CAISARESYNEQFF TGTGCCATCAGTGCCCGGGAGAGCTACAATGAGCAGTTCTTC
many TRBJ2-1 TRBD2 TRBV30 CAWSVTSGEDEQFF TGTGCCTGGAGTGTGACTAGCGGAGAAGATGAGCAGTTCTTC
many TRBJ2-1 TRBD2 TRBV4-1 CASSRLAGGGDNEQFF TGCGCCAGCAGCCGGCTAGCGGGGGGGGGAGACAATGAGCAGTTCTTC
. TRBJ2-7 . TRBV14 CASSQVGAGPNYGQYF TGTGCCAGCAGCCAAGTGGGAGCTGGCCCAAATTATGGGCAGTACTTC
. TRBJ1-2 TRBD1 TRBV28 CASSSGGVYGYTF TGTGCCAGCAGTTCAGGGGGCGTGTATGGCTACACCTTC
few TRBJ1-4 . TRBV20-1 CSARKTLTNEKLFF TGCAGTGCTAGAAAGACATTAACTAATGAAAAACTGTTTTTT
few TRBJ2-2 TRBD1 TRBV6-5 CASRLGTGYTGELFF TGTGCCAGCAGGCTCGGGACAGGGTACACCGGGGAGCTGTTTTTT
many TRBJ2-3 . TRBV6-5 CASSSRDTQYF TGTGCCAGCAGCTCCCGAGATACGCAGTATTTT